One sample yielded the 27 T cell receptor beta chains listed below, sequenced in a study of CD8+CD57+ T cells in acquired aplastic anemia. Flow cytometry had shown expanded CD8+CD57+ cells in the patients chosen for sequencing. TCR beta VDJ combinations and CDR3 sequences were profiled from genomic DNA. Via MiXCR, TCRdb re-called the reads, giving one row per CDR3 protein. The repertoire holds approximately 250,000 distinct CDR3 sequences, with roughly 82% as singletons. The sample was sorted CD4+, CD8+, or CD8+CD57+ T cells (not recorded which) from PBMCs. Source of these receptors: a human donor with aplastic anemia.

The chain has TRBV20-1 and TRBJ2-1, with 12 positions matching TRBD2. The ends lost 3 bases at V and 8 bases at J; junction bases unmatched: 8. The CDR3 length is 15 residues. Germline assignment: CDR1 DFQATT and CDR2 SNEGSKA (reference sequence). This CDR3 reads CSASWLAGGSDEQFF. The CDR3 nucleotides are TGCAGTGCTAGCTGGCTAGCGGGGGGGAGCGATGAGCAGTTCTTC.

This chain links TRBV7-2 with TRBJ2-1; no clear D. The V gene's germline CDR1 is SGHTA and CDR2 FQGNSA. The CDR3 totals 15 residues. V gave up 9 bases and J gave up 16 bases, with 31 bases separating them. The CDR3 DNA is TGTGCCAGTAGCATAGCAGGCGGCGCCTACTATGGCCACTTCTTC. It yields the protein CASSIAGGAYYGHFF. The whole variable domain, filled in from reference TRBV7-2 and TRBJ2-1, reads GAGVSQSPSNKVTEKGKDVELRCDPISGHTALYWYRQSLGQGLEFLIYFQGNSAPDKSGLPSDRFSAERTGGSVSTLTIQRTQQEDSAVYLCASSIAGGAYYGHFFGPGTRLTVL.

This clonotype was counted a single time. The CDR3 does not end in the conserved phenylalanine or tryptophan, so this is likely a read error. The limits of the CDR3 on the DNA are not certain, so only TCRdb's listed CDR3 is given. The CDR3 sequence is CASGDEGGDTEYY. The chain carries TRBV7-3 and TRBJ2-3; the tabulated D call, TRBD1, remains unverified against the DNA. Germline lookup yields CDR1 SGHTA and CDR2 FQGTGA. From its first to its last residue, the CDR3 has 13 amino acids.

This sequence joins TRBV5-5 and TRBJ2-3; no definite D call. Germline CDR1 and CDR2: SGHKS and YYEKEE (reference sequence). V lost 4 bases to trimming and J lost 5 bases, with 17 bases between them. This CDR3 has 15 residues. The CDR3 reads CASSRRGVAGDTQYF. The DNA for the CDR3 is TGTGCCAGCAGCCGCCGTGGCGTGGCCGGAGATACGCAGTATTTT.

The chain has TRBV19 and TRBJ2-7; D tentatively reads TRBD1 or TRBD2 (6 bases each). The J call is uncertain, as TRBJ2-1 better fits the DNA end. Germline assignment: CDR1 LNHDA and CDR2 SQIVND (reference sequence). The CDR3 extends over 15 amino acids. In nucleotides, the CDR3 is TGTGCCAGTAGGTCAGCCGGGGGCCTGCCCCACGAGCAGTTCTTC. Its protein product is CASRSAGGLPHEQFF.

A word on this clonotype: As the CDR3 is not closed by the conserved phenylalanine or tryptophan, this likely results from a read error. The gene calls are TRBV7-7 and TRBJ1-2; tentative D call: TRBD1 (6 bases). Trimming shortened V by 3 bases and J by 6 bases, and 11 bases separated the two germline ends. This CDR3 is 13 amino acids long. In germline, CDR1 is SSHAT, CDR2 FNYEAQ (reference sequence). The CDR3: CASSLGAGHGYTV. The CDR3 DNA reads TGTGCCAGCAGCTTGGGGGCGGGCCATGGCTACACCGTC.

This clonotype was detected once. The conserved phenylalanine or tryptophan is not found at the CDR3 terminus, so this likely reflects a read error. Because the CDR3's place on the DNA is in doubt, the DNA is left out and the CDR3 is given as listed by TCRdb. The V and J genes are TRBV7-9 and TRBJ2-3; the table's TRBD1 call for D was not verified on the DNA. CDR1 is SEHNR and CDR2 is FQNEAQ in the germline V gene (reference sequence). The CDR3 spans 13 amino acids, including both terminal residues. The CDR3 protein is CASRFAGSYGANV.

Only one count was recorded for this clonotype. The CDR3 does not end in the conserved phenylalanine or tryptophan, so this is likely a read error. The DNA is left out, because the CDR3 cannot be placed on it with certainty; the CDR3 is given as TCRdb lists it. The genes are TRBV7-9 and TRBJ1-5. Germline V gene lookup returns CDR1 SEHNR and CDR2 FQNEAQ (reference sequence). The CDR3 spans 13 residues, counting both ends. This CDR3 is CASSLGSNNSPHY.

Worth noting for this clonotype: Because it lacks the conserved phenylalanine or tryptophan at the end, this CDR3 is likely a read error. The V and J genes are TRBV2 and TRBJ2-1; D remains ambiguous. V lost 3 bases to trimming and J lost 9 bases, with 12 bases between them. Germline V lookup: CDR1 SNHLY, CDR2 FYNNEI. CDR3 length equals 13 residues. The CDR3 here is CASSDTSALEQFS. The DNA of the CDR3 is TGTGCCAGCAGTGATACGAGCGCACTTGAGCAGTTCTCC.

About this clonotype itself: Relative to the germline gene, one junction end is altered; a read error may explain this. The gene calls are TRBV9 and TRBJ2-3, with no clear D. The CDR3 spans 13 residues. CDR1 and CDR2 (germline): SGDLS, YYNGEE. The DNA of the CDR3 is TGTGCCAGCAGCGACACCCAGCGAGATACGCAGTTCTTT. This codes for CASSDTQRDTQFF.

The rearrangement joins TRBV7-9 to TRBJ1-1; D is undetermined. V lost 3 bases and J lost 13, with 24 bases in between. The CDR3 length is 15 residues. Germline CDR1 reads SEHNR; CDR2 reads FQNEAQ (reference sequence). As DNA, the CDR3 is TGTGCCAGCAGCTTTAAAGGAAGCACAGATACGCAGTATTTCTTT. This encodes CASSFKGSTDTQYFF.

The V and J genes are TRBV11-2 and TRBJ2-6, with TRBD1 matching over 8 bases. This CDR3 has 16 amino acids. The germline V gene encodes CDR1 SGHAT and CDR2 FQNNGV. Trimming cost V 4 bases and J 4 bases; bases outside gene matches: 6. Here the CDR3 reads CASSSIDRGGANVLTF. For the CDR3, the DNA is TGTGCCAGCAGCTCAATCGACAGGGGCGGGGCCAACGTCCTGACTTTC. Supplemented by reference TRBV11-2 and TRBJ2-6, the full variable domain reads EAGVAQSPRYKIIEKRQSVAFWCNPISGHATLYWYQQILGQGPKLLIQFQNNGVVDDSQLPKDRFSAERLKGVDSTLKIQPAKLEDSAVYLCASSSIDRGGANVLTFGAGSRLTVL.

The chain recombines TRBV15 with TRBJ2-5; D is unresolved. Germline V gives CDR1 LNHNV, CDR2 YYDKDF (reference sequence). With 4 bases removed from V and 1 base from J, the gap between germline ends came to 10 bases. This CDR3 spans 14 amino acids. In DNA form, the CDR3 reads TGTGCCACCAGCAAGGCGTCCAGCCAAGAGACCCAGTACTTC. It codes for CATSKASSQETQYF.

The CDR3 nucleotides read TGTGCCAGCAGTTTAGATCTGGCAGATTCCACTGAAGCTTTCTTT. It is translated as CASSLDLADSTEAFF. The gene calls are TRBV7-3 and TRBJ1-1; D call uncertain. The germline V gene encodes CDR1 SGHTA and CDR2 FQGTGA. Trimming removed 6 bases from V and 4 bases from J, with 18 bases in between. There are 15 residues in the CDR3.

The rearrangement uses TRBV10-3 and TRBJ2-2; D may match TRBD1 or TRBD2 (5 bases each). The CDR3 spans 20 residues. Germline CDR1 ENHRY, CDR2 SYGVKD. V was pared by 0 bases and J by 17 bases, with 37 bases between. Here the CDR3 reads CAISESAAPNRSTSAGEPFF. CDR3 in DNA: TGTGCCATCAGTGAGTCGGCGGCTCCTAACAGGAGTACTTCGGCCGGGGAGCCATTTTTT.

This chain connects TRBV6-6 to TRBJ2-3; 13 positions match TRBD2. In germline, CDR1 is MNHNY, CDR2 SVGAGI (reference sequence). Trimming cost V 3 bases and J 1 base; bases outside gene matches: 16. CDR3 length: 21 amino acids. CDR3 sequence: CASSYRGSGTSGTGGTDTQYF. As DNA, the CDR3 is TGTGCCAGCAGTTATAGAGGGTCAGGGACTAGCGGGACGGGGGGCACAGATACGCAGTATTTT.

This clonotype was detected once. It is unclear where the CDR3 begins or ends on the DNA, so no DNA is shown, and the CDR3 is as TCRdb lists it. CDR3 sequence reads: CASSVAGGSNTEQFF. V usage is TRBV2 and J usage is TRBJ2-1; TRBD1, the table's D call, lacks a check against the DNA. Germline V gene data show CDR1 as SNHLY and CDR2 as FYNNEI. The CDR3 region is 15 residues in length, termini included.

The CDR3, as DNA: TGTGCCAGCAGCTTTGCTAGGGGCGGCTATAATTCACCCCTCCACTTT. Its protein product is CASSFARGGYNSPLHF. The chain uses TRBV5-6 and TRBJ1-6; D may be TRBD1 (5 bases). V gave up 2 bases and J gave up 3 bases, with 12 bases separating them. This CDR3 is 16 amino acids long. Germline lookup yields CDR1 SGHDT and CDR2 YYEEEE.

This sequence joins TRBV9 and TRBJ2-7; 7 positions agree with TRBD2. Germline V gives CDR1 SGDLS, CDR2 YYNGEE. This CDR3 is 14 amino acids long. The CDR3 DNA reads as TGTGCCAGCAGCGTAGGAGGGGACTACTACGAGAAGTACGTC. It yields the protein CASSVGGDYYEKYV.

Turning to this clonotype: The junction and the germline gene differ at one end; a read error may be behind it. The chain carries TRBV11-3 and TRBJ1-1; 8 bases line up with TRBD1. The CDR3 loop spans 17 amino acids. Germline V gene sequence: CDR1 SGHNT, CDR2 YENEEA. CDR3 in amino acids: CASSHTGFGQGNTEAFF. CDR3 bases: TGCGCCAGCAGCCATACAGGGTTTGGACAGGGGAACACTGAAGCTTTCTTT.

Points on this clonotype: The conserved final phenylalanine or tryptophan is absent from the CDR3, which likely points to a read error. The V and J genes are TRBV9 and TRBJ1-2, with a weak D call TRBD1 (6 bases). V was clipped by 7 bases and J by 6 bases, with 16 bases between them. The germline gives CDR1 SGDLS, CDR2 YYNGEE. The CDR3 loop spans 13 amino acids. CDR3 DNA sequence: TGTGCCAGCGGCCCCAGGGGACGCGATGGCTACACCATC. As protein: CASGPRGRDGYTI.

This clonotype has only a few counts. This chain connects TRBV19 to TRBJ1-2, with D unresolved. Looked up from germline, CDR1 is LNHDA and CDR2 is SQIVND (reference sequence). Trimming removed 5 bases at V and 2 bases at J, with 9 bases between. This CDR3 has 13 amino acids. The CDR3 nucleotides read TGTGCCAGTAGTCTCTCTTCCAACTATGGCTACACCTTC. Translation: CASSLSSNYGYTF.

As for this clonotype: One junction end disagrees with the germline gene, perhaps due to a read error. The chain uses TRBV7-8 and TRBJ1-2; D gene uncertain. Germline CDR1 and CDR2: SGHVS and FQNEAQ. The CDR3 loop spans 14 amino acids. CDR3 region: CASSLGGGPYTHNF. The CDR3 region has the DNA TGTGCCAGCAGCTTAGGAGGAGGTCCCTATACCCACAACTTC.

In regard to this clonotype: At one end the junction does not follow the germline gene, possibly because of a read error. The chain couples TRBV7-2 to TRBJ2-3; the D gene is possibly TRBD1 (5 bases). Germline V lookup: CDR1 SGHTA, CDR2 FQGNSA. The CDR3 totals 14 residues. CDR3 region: CASSLGEAGANVLF. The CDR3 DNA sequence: TGTGCCAGCAGCTTAGGGGAAGCTGGGGCCAACGTGTTGTTT. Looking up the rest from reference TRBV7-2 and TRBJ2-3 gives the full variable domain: GAGVSQSPSNKVTEKGKDVELRCDPISGHTALYWYRQSLGQGLEFLIYFQGNSAPDKSGLPSDRFSAERTGGSVSTLTIQRTQQEDSAVYLCASSLGEAGANVLFGPGTRLTVL.

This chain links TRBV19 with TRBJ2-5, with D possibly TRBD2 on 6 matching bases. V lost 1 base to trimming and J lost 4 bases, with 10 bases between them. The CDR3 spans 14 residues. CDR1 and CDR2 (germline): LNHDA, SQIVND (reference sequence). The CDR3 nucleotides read TGTGCCAGTAGTATAGGCCGAGCGGGAGAGACCCAGTACTTC. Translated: CASSIGRAGETQYF.

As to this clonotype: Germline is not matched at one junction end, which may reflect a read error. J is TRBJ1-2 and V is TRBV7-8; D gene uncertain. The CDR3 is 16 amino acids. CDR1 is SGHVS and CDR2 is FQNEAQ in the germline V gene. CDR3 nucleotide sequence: TGCGCCAGCAGCCAAGACCTTGCAGGTGGCTACACCGTCTACACCTTC. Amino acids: CASSQDLAGGYTVYTF. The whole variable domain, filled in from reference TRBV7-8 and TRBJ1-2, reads GAGVSQSPRYKVAKRGQDVALRCDPISGHVSLFWYQQALGQGPEFLTYFQNEAQLDKSGLPSDRFFAERPEGSVSTLKIQRTQQEDSAVYLCASSQDLAGGYTVYTFGSGTRLTVV.

As DNA, the CDR3 is TGTGCCAGCAGCCCGGGACAGGGGAGCACAGATACGCAGTATTTT. Encoded protein: CASSPGQGSTDTQYF. The chain is built from TRBV5-5 and TRBJ2-3; 10 nucleotides align to TRBD1. Germline CDR1 reads SGHKS; CDR2 reads YYEKEE (reference sequence). Trimming at V came to 4 bases and at J to 0 bases, leaving 2 bases not matched to a gene. The CDR3 contains 15 residues.